Presented here are 27 T cell receptor beta chains from one specimen sequenced in a study of shared clonotypes between healthy human individuals. Naive CD8 cells lacked CD45RO, underwent positive selection for CCR7 and left out terminally differentiated effector memory CD45RA+ cells. Libraries were prepared by immunoSEQ multiplex PCR; TCRdb keeps only in-frame clonotypes and omits some of them. The data hold about 680,000 clones, with roughly 94% observed a single time. Sequenced sample: naive CD8+ T cells sorted from blood. The receptors were gathered from a man aged 30-40 years in good health.

The rearrangement links TRBV11-2 to TRBJ2-5; TRBD2 aligns across 7 bases. V lost 4 bases to trimming and J lost 1 base; unmatched junction nucleotides: 6. CDR3 size: 15 residues. From germline, CDR1 is SGHAT and CDR2 FQNNGV. The CDR3 nucleotides are TGTGCCAGCAGCTCGGGACTAACTAGCCAAGAGACCCAGTACTTC. Its protein product is CASSSGLTSQETQYF.

The rearrangement joins TRBV27 to TRBJ2-7; D possibly corresponds to TRBD1 (5 bases). Germline V gene data show CDR1 as MNHEY and CDR2 as SMNVEV (reference sequence). Trimming cost V 2 bases and J 0 bases, with 11 bases left between them. The CDR3 runs to 15 residues. CDR3 region: CASSLRGGSSYEQYF. The CDR3 coding sequence is TGTGCCAGCAGTTTAAGGGGCGGTAGCTCCTACGAGCAGTACTTC.

The chain joins TRBV10-1 to TRBJ2-7; D call uncertain. CDR3 size: 15 residues. CDR1 is WNHNN and CDR2 is SYGVQD in the germline V gene (reference sequence). Trimming left V 0 bases short and J 3 bases short, with 12 bases between. CDR3 sequence: CASSESISDGYEQYF. The CDR3 coding sequence is TGCGCCAGCAGTGAGTCCATTTCGGACGGCTACGAGCAGTACTTC.

The gene calls are TRBV6-5 and TRBJ2-7; D is perhaps TRBD1 or TRBD2 (5 bases each). V lost 9 bases and J lost 0, with 12 bases in between. The CDR3 extends over 13 amino acids. Per germline, CDR1 MNHEY and CDR2 SVGAGI. This CDR3 is CASTGTASYEQYF. In nucleotides, the CDR3 is TGTGCCAGTACCGGGACCGCCTCCTACGAGCAGTACTTC.

This chain uses TRBV5-6 with TRBJ2-7; TRBD2 matches at 10 bases. Trimming cost V 2 bases and J 2 bases; bases outside gene matches: 1. This CDR3 contains 14 residues. Per germline, CDR1 SGHDT and CDR2 YYEEEE. CDR3 coding DNA: TGTGCCAGCAGCTTTGGACTAGCGGCCTACGAGCAGTACTTC. It specifies CASSFGLAAYEQYF.

The chain employs TRBV28 and TRBJ2-7; 9 bases line up with TRBD1. The CDR3 runs to 14 residues. V lost 6 bases and J lost 4; bases outside the gene matches: 7. CDR1 and CDR2 from the germline V gene are MDHEN and SYDVKM. The CDR3 is CASSSGTGNYEQYF. As DNA, the CDR3 is TGTGCCAGCAGCTCCGGGACAGGGAATTACGAGCAGTACTTC.

The rearrangement uses TRBV27 and TRBJ2-1; TRBD1 aligns across 9 bases. The CDR3 is 11 residues long. Trimming took 8 bases from V and 10 from J; bases not matched to a gene: 3. Per germline, CDR1 MNHEY and CDR2 SMNVEV (reference sequence). CDR3 in amino acids: CASGTGPEQFF. CDR3 in DNA: TGTGCCAGCGGGACAGGGCCCGAGCAGTTCTTC.

CDR3 DNA sequence: TGCGCCAGCGGTGAAGAGAGCTCCTACAATGAGCAGTTCTTC. This sequence encodes CASGEESSYNEQFF. V gene TRBV5-1 combines with J gene TRBJ2-1, with unresolved D. Germline CDR1 SGHRS, CDR2 YFSETQ. The CDR3 has 14 residues. The V end lost 7 bases, the J end lost 0 bases, and 11 bases lay between the germline ends.

The CDR3 nucleotides are TGCGCCAGCAAGATTAGCGGGACTACCTTTGATACCCAGTACTTC. Its translation is CASKISGTTFDTQYF. The J gene is TRBJ2-5, the V gene TRBV10-2; TRBD2 agrees at 8 bases. V lost 7 bases and J lost 8; bases outside the gene matches: 15. CDR3 length: 15 amino acids. CDR1 is WSHSY and CDR2 is SAAADI in the germline V gene.

V usage is TRBV11-2 and J usage is TRBJ1-5; D may be TRBD1 (5 bases). The CDR3 has 15 amino acids. CDR1 is SGHAT, CDR2 FQNNGV, per germline. Trimming took off 5 bases at V and 2 bases at J, with 13 bases between the two ends. Here the CDR3 DNA reads TGTGCCAGCAGCCCGGGGGTTACGGGCAATCAGCCCCAGCATTTT. This encodes CASSPGVTGNQPQHF.

V usage is TRBV4-1 and J usage is TRBJ2-7; the match to TRBD1 covers 8 bases. The CDR3 is 15 amino acids. The junction had 5 bases not matched to a gene; V was cut back by 1 base and J by 3 bases. The germline V gene encodes CDR1 MGHRA and CDR2 YSYEKL. The DNA of the CDR3 is TGCGCCAGCAGCCAAGGTGCACAGGGGGTCTACGAGCAGTACTTC. As protein: CASSQGAQGVYEQYF.

This clone was detected only once. This sequence joins TRBV11-2 and TRBJ2-3; the match to TRBD1 covers 9 bases. V shed 5 bases and J 6 bases; nucleotides not matched to a gene: 3. CDR3 length: 13 residues. Germline lookup yields CDR1 SGHAT and CDR2 FQNNGV. CDR3 coding DNA: TGTGCCAGCAGCCCTACAGGGGGCGATACGCAGTATTTT. Translated: CASSPTGGDTQYF.

The gene calls are TRBV28 and TRBJ2-7; the match to TRBD2 covers 11 bases. The length of the CDR3 is 15 residues. The V gene's germline CDR1 is MDHEN and CDR2 SYDVKM. Trimming at V came to 6 bases and at J to 4 bases, leaving 8 bases not matched to a gene. The CDR3 protein is CASRQTSGRGYEQYF. The CDR3 nucleotides are TGTGCCAGCAGGCAAACTAGCGGGAGAGGTTACGAGCAGTACTTC.

This clone was recorded only once. The V and J genes are TRBV6-1 and TRBJ2-1; 10 bases map to TRBD2. The V segment lost 1 base and the J segment 3 bases; nucleotides outside the gene matches: 15. Looked up from germline, CDR1 is MNHNS and CDR2 is SASEGT. This CDR3 is 20 amino acids long. The CDR3 region has the DNA TGTGCCAGCAGTGAAGGACGGGTCGCTAGCGGGAGTCCCTACTACAATGAGCAGTTCTTC. Its translation: CASSEGRVASGSPYYNEQFF.

CDR3 in amino acids: CASSLARDRSYNEQFF. CDR3 coding DNA: TGCGCCAGCAGCCTCGCGAGGGATCGCTCCTACAATGAGCAGTTCTTC. The chain links TRBV4-1 to TRBJ2-1; tentative D call: TRBD2 (5 bases). Germline V gives CDR1 MGHRA, CDR2 YSYEKL. The V end was cut by 4 bases, the J end by 0 bases, with 13 bases between. CDR3 length equals 16 residues.

This sequence joins TRBV7-9 and TRBJ2-7; TRBD1 is a possible D gene (5 bases). CDR1 is SEHNR and CDR2 is FQNEAQ in the germline V gene (reference sequence). The CDR3 is 13 amino acids. V lost 3 bases and J 3 bases, leaving 9 bases between the germline ends. The CDR3 loop is CASSFPTGYEQYF. The CDR3 DNA reads as TGTGCCAGCAGCTTTCCCACAGGCTACGAGCAGTACTTC.

Only one count was recorded for this clone. The rearrangement links TRBV25-1 to TRBJ2-1, with D perhaps TRBD2 (6 bases). This CDR3 comprises 16 residues. Trimming left V 1 base short and J 2 bases short, with 12 bases between. The germline gives CDR1 MGHDK, CDR2 SYGVNS. CDR3 protein: CASSEFLASAYNEQFF. The CDR3 nucleotides read TGTGCCAGCAGTGAATTTCTAGCGAGCGCCTACAATGAGCAGTTCTTC.

The chain joins TRBV27 to TRBJ2-1, with TRBD2 identical over 11 bases. V lost 2 bases, J lost 8 bases, and 11 bases stayed unmatched. The germline V gene has CDR1 MNHEY and CDR2 SMNVEV (reference sequence). The CDR3 length is 17 residues. CDR3 in DNA: TGTGCCAGCAGTTTAATTAGCGGGAGGGCCCTCAGGGATGAGCAGTTCTTC. Protein: CASSLISGRALRDEQFF.

The rearrangement joins TRBV29-1 to TRBJ2-7; 13 bases are a match to TRBD2. Looked up from germline, CDR1 is SQVTM and CDR2 is ANQGSEA. The junction had 7 bases not matched to a gene; V was cut back by 2 bases and J by 0 bases. CDR3 length equals 17 residues. The CDR3 coding sequence is TGCAGCGTTGAAAAGGGACTAGCGGGAACATCCTCCTACGAGCAGTACTTC. Protein sequence: CSVEKGLAGTSSYEQYF.

V usage is TRBV11-3 and J usage is TRBJ2-7; 8 bases fit TRBD2. Germline V gives CDR1 SGHNT, CDR2 YENEEA. V was pared by 4 bases and J by 6 bases, with 5 bases of the junction left unmatched. This CDR3 region has 13 residues. The chain's CDR3 is CASSSGLGGEQYF. The DNA for the CDR3 is TGTGCCAGCAGCTCGGGACTAGGGGGCGAGCAGTACTTC.

This clone was counted a single time. V gene TRBV28 combines with J gene TRBJ2-1; TRBD2 matches 8 bases. The germline V gene encodes CDR1 MDHEN and CDR2 SYDVKM. V trimming: 3 bases; J trimming: 4 bases; junction bases outside the gene matches: 2. CDR3 size: 14 residues. The CDR3 protein is CASSLTSEYNEQFF. The CDR3 DNA reads TGTGCCAGCAGTTTGACTAGCGAGTACAATGAGCAGTTCTTC. Full variable domain (remainder filled in from reference TRBV28 and TRBJ2-1): DVKVTQSSRYLVKRTGEKVFLECVQDMDHENMFWYRQDPGLGLRLIYFSYDVKMKEKGDIPEGYSVSREKKERFSLILESASTNQTSMYLCASSLTSEYNEQFFGPGTRLTVL.

The genes are TRBV28 and TRBJ2-4; D possibly matches TRBD1 or TRBD2 (5 bases each). Between the trimmed V and J ends, which lost 9 bases and 2 bases, there was a span of 14 bases. CDR3 length equals 14 residues. In germline, CDR1 is MDHEN, CDR2 SYDVKM. Written as DNA, the CDR3 is TGTGCCAGTGGGGCTAGCCCTACCAAAAACATTCAGTACTTC. It yields the protein CASGASPTKNIQYF.

The chain couples TRBV7-9 to TRBJ2-2, with 8 bases identical to TRBD2. V was pared by 1 base and J by 3 bases, with 1 base of the junction left unmatched. Germline CDR1 is SEHNR and CDR2 is FQNEAQ (reference sequence). The CDR3 spans 15 residues. The CDR3 DNA reads as TGTGCCAGCAGCTTAGTCGGGGGGGACACCGGGGAGCTGTTTTTT. Translating it yields CASSLVGGDTGELFF. The full variable domain, with the rest looked up from reference TRBV7-9 and TRBJ2-2, is DTGVSQNPRHKITKRGQNVTFRCDPISEHNRLYWYRQTLGQGPEFLTYFQNEAQLEKSRLLSDRFSAERPKGSFSTLEIQRTEQGDSAMYLCASSLVGGDTGELFFGEGSRLTVL.

V gene TRBV7-6 combines with J gene TRBJ2-2; D gene uncertain. V gave up 3 bases and J gave up 0 bases, with 5 bases separating them. CDR3 length: 14 residues. The germline V gene encodes CDR1 SGHVS and CDR2 FNYEAQ. The CDR3: CASSFGANTGELFF. In nucleotides, the CDR3 is TGTGCCAGCAGCTTTGGGGCGAACACCGGGGAGCTGTTTTTT.

This chain links TRBV7-6 with TRBJ2-1; 12 nucleotides match TRBD2. Trimming took 5 bases from V and 7 from J; bases not matched to a gene: 6. This CDR3 is 15 amino acids long. Per germline, CDR1 SGHVS and CDR2 FNYEAQ. CDR3 in DNA: TGTGCCAGCAGCCGACGACTAGCGGGAGAAAATGAGCAGTTCTTC. Amino acid sequence: CASSRRLAGENEQFF.

The rearrangement uses TRBV7-3 and TRBJ2-1; D perhaps matches TRBD1 (5 bases). The V gene lost 5 bases and the J gene lost 4 bases, with 15 bases spanning the gap. This CDR3 contains 15 residues. CDR1 is SGHTA, CDR2 FQGTGA, per germline. The CDR3 DNA reads TGTGCCAGCAGCCCCTCCGGCGGACAATACAATGAGCAGTTCTTC. This gives the protein CASSPSGGQYNEQFF.

The DNA for the CDR3 is TGTGCCAGCACCCTCGGGACAGGAGCGAATGAAAAACTGTTTTTT. Amino acids: CASTLGTGANEKLFF. The gene calls are TRBV7-9 and TRBJ1-4; 8 bases line up with TRBD1. This CDR3 contains 15 residues. The germline V gene has CDR1 SEHNR and CDR2 FQNEAQ (reference sequence). V shed 7 bases and J 5 bases; nucleotides not matched to a gene: 9.